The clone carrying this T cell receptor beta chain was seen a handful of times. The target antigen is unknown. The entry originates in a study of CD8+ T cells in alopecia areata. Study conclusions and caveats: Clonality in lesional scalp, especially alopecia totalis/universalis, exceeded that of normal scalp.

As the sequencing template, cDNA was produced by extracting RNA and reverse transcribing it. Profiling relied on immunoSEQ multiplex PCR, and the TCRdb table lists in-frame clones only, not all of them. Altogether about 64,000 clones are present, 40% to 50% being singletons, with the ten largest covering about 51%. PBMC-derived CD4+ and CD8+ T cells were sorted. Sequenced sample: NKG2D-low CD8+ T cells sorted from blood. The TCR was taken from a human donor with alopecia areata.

CDR3 residues: CATSTKTATNEKLFF. CDR3 sequence (DNA): TGTGCCACCAGCACCAAAACGGCGACTAATGAAAAACTGTTTTTT. The chain recombines TRBV15 with TRBJ1-4; D remains unclear. The CDR3 consists of 15 residues. The germline gives CDR1 LNHNV, CDR2 YYDKDF (reference sequence). Trimming shortened V by 4 bases and J by 2 bases, and 11 bases separated the two germline ends.